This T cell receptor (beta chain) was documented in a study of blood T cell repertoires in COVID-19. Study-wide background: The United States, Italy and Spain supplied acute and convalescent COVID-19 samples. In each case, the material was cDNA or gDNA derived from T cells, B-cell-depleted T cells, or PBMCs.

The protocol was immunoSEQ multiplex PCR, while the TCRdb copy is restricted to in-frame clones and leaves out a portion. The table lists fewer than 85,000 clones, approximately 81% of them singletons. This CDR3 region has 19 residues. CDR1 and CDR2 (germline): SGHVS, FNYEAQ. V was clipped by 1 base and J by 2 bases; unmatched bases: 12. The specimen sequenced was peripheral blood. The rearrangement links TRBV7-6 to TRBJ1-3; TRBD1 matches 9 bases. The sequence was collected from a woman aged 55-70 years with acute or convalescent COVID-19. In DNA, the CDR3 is TGTGCCAGCAGCTTAGAGGACAGGGGAAATACGAAGACTGGAAACACCATATATTTT. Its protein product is CASSLEDRGNTKTGNTIYF.